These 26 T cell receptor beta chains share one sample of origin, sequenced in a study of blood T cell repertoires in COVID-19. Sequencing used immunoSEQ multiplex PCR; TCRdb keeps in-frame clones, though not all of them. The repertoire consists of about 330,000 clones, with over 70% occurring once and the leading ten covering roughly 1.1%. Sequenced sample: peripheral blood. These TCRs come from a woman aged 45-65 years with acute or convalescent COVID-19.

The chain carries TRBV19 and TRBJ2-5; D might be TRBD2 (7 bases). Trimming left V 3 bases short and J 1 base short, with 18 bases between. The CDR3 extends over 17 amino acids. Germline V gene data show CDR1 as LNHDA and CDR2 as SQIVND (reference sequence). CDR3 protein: CASSIQGSGVRQETQYF. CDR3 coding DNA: TGTGCCAGTAGTATTCAGGGGAGCGGGGTTCGCCAAGAGACCCAGTACTTC.

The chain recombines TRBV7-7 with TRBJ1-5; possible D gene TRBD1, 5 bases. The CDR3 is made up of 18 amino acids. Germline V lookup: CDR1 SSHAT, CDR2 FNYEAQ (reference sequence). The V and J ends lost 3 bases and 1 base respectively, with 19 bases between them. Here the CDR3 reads CASSFRLLRRGSNQPQHF. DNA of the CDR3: TGTGCCAGCAGCTTTCGTCTCTTACGGCGGGGGAGCAATCAGCCCCAGCATTTT. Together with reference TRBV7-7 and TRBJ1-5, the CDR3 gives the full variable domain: GAGVSQSPRYKVTKRGQDVTLRCDPISSHATLYWYQQALGQGPEFLTYFNYEAQPDKSGLPSDRFSAERPEGSISTLTIQRTEQRDSAMYRCASSFRLLRRGSNQPQHFGDGTRLSIL.

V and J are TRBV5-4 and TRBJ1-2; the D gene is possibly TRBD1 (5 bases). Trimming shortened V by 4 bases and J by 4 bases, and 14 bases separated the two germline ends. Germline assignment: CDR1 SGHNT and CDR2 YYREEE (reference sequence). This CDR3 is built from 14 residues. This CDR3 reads CASSPQTETYGYTF. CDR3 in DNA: TGTGCCAGCAGCCCCCAGACAGAAACCTATGGCTACACCTTC.

In nucleotides, the CDR3 is TGTGCCAGCAGTTACCCAACTCCGCCCGCGAAAAACATTCAGTACTTC. It specifies CASSYPTPPAKNIQYF. The rearrangement links TRBV6-2 or TRBV6-3 to TRBJ2-4; D is unresolved. Trimming cost V 2 bases and J 4 bases, with 15 bases left between them. The V gene's germline CDR1 is MNHEY and CDR2 SVGEGT. CDR3 length: 16 amino acids.

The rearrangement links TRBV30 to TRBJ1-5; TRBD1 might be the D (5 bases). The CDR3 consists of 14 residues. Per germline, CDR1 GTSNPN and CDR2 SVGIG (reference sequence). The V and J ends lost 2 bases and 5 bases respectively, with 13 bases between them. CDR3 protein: CAWSRVTGDQPQHF. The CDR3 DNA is TGTGCCTGGAGTAGGGTAACAGGCGATCAGCCCCAGCATTTT.

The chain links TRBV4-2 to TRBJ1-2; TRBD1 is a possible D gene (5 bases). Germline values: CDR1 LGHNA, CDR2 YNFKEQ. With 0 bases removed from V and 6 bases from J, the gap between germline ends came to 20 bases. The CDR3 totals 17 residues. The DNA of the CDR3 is TGTGCCAGCAGCCAAGAAGAATACAGGCAGCCCATAAATGGCTACACCTTC. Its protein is CASSQEEYRQPINGYTF.

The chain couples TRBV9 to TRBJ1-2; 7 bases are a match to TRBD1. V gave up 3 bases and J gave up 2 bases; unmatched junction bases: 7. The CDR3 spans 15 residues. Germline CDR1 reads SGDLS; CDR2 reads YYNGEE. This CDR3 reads CASSGNRGTNYGYTF. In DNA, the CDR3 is TGTGCCAGCAGCGGCAACAGGGGAACGAACTATGGCTACACCTTC.

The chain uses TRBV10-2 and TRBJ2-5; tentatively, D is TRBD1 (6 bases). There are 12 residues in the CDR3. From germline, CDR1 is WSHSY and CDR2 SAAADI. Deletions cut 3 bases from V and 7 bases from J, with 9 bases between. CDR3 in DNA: TGCGCCAGCAGTGAAGTCAGGGGGACCCAGTACTTC. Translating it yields CASSEVRGTQYF.

CDR3 bases: TGTGCCAGCAGCCACGAGAATCAGCCCCAGCATTTT. Residues: CASSHENQPQHF. The chain joins TRBV3-1 (or the pseudogene TRBV3-2) to TRBJ1-5; unclear D gene. The V end lost 3 bases, the J end lost 4 bases, and 4 bases lay between the germline ends. The germline CDR1 and CDR2 sequences are LGHDT and YNNKEL (reference sequence). The CDR3 covers 12 residues.

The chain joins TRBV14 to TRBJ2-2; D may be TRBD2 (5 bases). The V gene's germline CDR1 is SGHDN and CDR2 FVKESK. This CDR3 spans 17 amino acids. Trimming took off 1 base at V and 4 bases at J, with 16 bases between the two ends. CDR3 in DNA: TGTGCCAGCAGCCAAGCTATCGGGGTGCAAGGCACCGGGGAGCTGTTTTTT. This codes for CASSQAIGVQGTGELFF.

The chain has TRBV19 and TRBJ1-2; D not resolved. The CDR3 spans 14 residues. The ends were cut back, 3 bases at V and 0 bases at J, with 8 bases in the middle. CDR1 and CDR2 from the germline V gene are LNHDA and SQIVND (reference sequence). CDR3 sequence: CASSIRGANYGYTF. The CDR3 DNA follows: TGTGCCAGTAGTATCCGCGGAGCTAACTATGGCTACACCTTC.

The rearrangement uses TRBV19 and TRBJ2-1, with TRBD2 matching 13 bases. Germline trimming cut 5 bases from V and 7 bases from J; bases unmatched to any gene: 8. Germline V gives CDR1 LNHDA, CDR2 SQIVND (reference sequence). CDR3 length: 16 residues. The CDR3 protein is CASSSMTSGRYNEQFF. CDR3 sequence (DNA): TGTGCCAGTAGTTCAATGACTAGCGGGAGGTATAATGAGCAGTTCTTC.

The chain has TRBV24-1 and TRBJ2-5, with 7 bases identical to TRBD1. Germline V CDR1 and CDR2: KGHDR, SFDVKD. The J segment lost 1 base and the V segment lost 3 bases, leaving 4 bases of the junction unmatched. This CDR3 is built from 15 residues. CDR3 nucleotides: TGTGCCACCAGTGATCCGGGACAGTTCCAAGAGACCCAGTACTTC. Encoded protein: CATSDPGQFQETQYF.

The CDR3 loop reads CASRTRAAIYGYTF. DNA of the CDR3: TGTGCCAGTCGGACGAGGGCAGCAATCTATGGCTACACCTTC. The V and J genes are TRBV2 and TRBJ1-2; no clear D gene. V lost 9 bases and J 4 bases, leaving 18 bases between the germline ends. The CDR3 has 14 residues. Germline values: CDR1 SNHLY, CDR2 FYNNEI.

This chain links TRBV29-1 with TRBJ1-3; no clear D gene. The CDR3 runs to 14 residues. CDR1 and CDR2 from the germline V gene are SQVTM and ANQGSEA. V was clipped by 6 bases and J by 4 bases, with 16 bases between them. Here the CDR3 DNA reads TGCAGCGTCCAGACACTCGACGGAGGAAACACCATATATTTT. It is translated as CSVQTLDGGNTIYF.

The CDR3 region is CASTNPGQGFNGYTF. The CDR3 DNA follows: TGTGCCAGTACCAACCCGGGACAGGGGTTCAATGGCTACACCTTC. The chain uses TRBV19 and TRBJ1-2; 10 nucleotides match TRBD1. The CDR3 sequence is 15 residues long. The ends lost 7 bases at V and 6 bases at J; junction bases unmatched: 11. Germline lookup yields CDR1 LNHDA and CDR2 SQIVND (reference sequence).

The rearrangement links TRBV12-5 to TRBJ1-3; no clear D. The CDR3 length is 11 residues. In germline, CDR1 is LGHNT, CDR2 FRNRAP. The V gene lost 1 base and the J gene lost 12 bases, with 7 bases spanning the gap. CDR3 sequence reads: CASGLEYGIYF. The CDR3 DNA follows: TGTGCTAGTGGTTTGGAGTACGGCATATATTTT.

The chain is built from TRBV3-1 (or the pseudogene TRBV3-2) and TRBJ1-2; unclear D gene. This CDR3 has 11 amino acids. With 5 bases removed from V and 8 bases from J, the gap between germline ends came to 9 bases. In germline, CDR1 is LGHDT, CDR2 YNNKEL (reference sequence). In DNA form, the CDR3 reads TGTGCCAGCAGCGCCCGAGGGGGCTACACCTTC. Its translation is CASSARGGYTF.

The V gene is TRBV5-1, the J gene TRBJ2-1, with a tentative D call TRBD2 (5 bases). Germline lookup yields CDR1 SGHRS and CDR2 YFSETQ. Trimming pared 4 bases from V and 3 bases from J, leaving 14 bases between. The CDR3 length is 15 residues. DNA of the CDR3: TGCGCCAGCAGCGGCAACGGGATCGACTACAATGAGCAGTTCTTC. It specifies CASSGNGIDYNEQFF.

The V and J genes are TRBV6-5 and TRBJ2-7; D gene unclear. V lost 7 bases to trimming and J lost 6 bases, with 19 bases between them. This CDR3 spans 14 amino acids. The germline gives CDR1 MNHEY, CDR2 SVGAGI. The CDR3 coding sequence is TGTGCCAGCACAACACCCATGTCTGGTTCCGAGCAGTACGTC. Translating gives CASTTPMSGSEQYV.

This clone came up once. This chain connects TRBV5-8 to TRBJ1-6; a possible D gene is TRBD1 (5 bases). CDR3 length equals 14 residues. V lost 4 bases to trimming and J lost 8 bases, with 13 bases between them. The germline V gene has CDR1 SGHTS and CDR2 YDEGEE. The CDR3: CASSPITRDSPLHF. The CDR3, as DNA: TGTGCCAGCAGCCCAATTACCAGGGATTCACCCCTCCACTTT.

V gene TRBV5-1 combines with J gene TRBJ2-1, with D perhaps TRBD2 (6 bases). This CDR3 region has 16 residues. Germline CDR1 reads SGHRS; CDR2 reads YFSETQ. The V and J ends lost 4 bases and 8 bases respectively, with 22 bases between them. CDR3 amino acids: CASSRGWGGHRDEQFF. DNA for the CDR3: TGCGCCAGCAGCCGGGGATGGGGAGGACACCGGGATGAGCAGTTCTTC.

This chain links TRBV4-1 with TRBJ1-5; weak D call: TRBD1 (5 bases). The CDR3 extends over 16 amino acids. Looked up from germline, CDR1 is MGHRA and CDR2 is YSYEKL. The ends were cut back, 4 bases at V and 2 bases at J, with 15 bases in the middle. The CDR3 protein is CASSPYNGGGNQPQHF. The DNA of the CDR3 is TGCGCCAGCAGCCCTTACAACGGGGGGGGCAATCAGCCCCAGCATTTT.

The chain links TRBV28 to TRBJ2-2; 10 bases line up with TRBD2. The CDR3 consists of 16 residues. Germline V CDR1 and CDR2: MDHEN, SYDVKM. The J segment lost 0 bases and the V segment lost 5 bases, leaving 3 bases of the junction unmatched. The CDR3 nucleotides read TGTGCCAGCAGTGTTAGCGGGAGGACGAACACCGGGGAGCTGTTTTTT. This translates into CASSVSGRTNTGELFF.

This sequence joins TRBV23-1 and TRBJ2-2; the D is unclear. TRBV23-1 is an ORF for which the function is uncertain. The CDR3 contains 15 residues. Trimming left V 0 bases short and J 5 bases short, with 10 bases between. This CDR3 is CASSQSCPQTGELFF. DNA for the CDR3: TGCGCCAGCAGTCAATCATGTCCACAGACCGGGGAGCTGTTTTTT.

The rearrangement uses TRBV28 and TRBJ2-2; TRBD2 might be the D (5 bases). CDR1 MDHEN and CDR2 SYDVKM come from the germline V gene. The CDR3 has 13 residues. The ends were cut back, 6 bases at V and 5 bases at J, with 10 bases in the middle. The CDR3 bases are TGTGCCAGCAGAGTCCGGGGTACCGGGGAGCTGTTTTTT. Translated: CASRVRGTGELFF.